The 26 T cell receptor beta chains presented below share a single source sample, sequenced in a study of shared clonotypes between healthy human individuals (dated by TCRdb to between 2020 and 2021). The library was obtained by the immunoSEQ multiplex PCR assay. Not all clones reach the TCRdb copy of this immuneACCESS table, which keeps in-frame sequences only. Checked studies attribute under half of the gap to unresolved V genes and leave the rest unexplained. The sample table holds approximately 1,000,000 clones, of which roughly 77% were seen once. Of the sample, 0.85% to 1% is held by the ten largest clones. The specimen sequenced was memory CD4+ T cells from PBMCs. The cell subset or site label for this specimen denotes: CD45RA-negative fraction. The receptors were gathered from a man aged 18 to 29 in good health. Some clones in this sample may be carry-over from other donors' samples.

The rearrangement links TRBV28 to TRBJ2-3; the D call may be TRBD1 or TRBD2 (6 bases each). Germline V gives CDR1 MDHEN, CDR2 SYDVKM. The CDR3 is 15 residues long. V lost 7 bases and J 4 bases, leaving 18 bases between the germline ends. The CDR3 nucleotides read TGTGCCAGCATGGGGGCTAGCTGGGGGGCAGATACGCAGTATTTT. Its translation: CASMGASWGADTQYF.

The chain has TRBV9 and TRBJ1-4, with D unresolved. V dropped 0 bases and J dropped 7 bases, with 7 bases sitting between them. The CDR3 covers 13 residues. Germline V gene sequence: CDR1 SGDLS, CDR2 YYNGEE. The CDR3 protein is CASSVGVSEKLFF. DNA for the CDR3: TGTGCCAGCAGCGTAGGAGTCTCTGAAAAACTGTTTTTT. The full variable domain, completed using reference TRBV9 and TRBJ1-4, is DSGVTQTPKHLITATGQRVTLRCSPRSGDLSVYWYQQSLDQGLQFLIQYYNGEERAKGNILERFSAQQFPDLHSELNLSSLELGDSALYFCASSVGVSEKLFFGSGTQLSVL.

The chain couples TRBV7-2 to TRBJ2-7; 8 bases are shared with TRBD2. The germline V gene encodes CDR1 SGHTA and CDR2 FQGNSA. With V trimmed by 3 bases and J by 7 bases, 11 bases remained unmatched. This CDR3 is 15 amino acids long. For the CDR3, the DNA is TGTGCCAGCAGCTTGGGTAACGGACTAGCCCAGGAGCAGTACTTC. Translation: CASSLGNGLAQEQYF. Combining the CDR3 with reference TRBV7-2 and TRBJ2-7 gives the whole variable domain GAGVSQSPSNKVTEKGKDVELRCDPISGHTALYWYRQSLGQGLEFLIYFQGNSAPDKSGLPSDRFSAERTGGSVSTLTIQRTQQEDSAVYLCASSLGNGLAQEQYFGPGTRLTVT.

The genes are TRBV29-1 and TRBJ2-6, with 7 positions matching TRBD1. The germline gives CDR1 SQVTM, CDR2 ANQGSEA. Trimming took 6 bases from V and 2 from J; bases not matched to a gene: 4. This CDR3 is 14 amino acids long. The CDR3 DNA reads TGCAGCGTCCCCAGGGGGACTGGGGCCAACGTCCTGACTTTC. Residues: CSVPRGTGANVLTF. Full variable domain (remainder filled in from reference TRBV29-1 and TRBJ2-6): SAVISQKPSRDICQRGTSLTIQCQVDSQVTMMFWYRQQPGQSLTLIATANQGSEATYESGFVIDKFPISRPNLTFSTLTVSNMSPEDSSIYLCSVPRGTGANVLTFGAGSRLTVL.

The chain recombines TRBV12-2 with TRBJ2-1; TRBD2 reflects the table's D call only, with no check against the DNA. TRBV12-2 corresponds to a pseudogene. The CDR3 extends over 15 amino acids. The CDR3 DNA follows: TGTGCAAGTCGCCAAGCGGGAAGCCCCTACAATGAGCAGTTCTTC. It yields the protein CASRQAGSPYNEQFF.

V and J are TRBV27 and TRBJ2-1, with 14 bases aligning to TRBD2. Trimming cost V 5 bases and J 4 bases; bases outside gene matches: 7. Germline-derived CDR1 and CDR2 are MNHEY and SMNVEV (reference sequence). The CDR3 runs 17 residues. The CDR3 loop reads CASSLGTSGSWYNEQFF. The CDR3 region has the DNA TGTGCCAGCAGTCTCGGGACTAGCGGGAGTTGGTACAATGAGCAGTTCTTC.

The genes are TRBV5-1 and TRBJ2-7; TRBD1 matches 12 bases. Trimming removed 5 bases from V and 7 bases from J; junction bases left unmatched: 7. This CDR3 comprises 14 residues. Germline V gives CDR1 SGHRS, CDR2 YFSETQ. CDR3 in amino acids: CASRTGTGGSEQYF. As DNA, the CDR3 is TGCGCCAGCAGGACCGGGACAGGGGGCTCAGAGCAGTACTTC.

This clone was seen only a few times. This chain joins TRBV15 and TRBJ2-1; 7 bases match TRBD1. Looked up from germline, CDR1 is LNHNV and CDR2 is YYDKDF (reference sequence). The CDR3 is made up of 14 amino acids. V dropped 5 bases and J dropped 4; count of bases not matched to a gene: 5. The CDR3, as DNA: TGTGCCACCAGCTCAAAGGGACAGTACAATGAGCAGTTCTTC. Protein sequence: CATSSKGQYNEQFF. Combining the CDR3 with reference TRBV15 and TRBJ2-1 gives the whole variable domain DAMVIQNPRYQVTQFGKPVTLSCSQTLNHNVMYWYQQKSSQAPKLLFHYYDKDFNNEADTPDNFQSRRPNTSFCFLDIRSPGLGDTAMYLCATSSKGQYNEQFFGPGTRLTVL.

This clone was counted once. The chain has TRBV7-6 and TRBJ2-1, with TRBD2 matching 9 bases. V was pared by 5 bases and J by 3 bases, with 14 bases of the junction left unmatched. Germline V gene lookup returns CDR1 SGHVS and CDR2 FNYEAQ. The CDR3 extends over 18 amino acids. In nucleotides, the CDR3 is TGTGCCAGCAGCAAGCGGGGGGAAGTTTTGAACTTCTACAATGAGCAGTTCTTC. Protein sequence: CASSKRGEVLNFYNEQFF.

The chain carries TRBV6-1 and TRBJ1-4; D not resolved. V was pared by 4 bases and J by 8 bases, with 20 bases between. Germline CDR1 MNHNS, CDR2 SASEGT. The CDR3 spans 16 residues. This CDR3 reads CASSGRYPPRGEKLFF. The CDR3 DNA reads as TGTGCCAGCAGTGGGCGCTACCCACCTCGCGGGGAAAAACTGTTTTTT.

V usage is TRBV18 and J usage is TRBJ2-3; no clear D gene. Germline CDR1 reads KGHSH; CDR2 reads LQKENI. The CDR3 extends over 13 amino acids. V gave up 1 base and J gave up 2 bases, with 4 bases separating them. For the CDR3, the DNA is TGTGCCAGCTCACCACGGATCACAGATACGCAGTATTTT. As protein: CASSPRITDTQYF. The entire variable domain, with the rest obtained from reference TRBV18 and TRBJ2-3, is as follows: NAGVMQNPRHLVRRRGQEARLRCSPMKGHSHVYWYRQLPEEGLKFMVYLQKENIIDESGMPKERFSAEFPKEGPSILRIQQVVRGDSAAYFCASSPRITDTQYFGPGTRLTVL.

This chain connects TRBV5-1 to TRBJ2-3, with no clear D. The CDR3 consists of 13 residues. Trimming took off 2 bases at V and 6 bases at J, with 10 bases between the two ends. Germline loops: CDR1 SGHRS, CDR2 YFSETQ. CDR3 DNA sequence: TGCGCCAGCAGCTTACAGTCGTCCGATACGCAGTATTTT. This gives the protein CASSLQSSDTQYF.

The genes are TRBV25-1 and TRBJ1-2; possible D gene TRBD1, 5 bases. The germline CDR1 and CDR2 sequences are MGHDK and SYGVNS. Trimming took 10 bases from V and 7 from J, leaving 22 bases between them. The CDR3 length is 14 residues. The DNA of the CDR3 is TGTGCCACCGAGAAAATCCCAGGGTTTGGTGGCTACACCTTC. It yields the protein CATEKIPGFGGYTF.

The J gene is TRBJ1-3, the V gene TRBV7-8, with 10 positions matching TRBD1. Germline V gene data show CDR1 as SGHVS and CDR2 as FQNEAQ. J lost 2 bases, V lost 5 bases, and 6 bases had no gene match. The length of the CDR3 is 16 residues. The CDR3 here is CASSQRDRGAGNTIYF. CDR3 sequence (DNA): TGTGCCAGCAGCCAAAGGGACAGGGGCGCTGGAAACACCATATATTTT.

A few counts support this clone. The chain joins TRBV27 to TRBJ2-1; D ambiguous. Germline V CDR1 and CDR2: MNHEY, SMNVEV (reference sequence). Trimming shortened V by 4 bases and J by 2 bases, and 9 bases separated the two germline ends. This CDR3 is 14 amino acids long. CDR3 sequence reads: CASSSATAYNEQFF. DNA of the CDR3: TGTGCCAGCAGTTCTGCTACCGCCTACAATGAGCAGTTCTTC.

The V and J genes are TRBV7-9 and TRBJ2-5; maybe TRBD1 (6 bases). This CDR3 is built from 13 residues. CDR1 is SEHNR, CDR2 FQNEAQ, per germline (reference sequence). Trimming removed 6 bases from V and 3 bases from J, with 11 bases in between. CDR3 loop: CASSPNREETQYF. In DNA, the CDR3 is TGTGCCAGCAGTCCAAACAGGGAAGAGACCCAGTACTTC.

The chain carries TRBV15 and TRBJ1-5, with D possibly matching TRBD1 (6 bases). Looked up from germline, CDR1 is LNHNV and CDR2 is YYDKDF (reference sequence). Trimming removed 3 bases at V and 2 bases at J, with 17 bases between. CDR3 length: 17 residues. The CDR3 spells CATSRGRRQVRNQPQHF. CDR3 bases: TGTGCCACCAGCAGGGGACGGCGACAGGTACGCAATCAGCCCCAGCATTTT.

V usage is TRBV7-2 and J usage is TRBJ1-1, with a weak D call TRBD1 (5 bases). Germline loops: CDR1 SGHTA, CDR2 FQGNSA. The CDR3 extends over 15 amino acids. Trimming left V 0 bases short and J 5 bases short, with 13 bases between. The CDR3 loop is CASSLAGRGRTEAFF. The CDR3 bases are TGTGCCAGCAGCTTAGCGGGCCGGGGGAGAACTGAAGCTTTCTTT.

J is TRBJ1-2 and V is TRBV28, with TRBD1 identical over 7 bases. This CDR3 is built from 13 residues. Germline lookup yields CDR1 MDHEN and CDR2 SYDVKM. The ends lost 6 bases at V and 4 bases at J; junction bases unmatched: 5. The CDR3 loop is CASRRQGAYGYTF. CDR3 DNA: TGTGCCAGCAGAAGACAGGGAGCCTATGGCTACACCTTC.

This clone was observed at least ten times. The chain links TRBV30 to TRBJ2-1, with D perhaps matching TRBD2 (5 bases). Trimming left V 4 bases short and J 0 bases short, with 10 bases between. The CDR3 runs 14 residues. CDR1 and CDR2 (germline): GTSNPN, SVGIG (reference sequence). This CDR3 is CAWTRTDSYNEQFF. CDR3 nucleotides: TGTGCCTGGACCAGGACTGACTCCTACAATGAGCAGTTCTTC.

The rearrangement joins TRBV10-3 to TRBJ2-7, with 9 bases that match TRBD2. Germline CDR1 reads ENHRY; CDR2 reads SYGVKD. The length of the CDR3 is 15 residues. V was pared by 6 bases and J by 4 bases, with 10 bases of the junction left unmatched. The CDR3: CAIRPASGEGYEQYF. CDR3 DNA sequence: TGTGCCATCAGGCCGGCTAGCGGGGAGGGATACGAGCAGTACTTC.

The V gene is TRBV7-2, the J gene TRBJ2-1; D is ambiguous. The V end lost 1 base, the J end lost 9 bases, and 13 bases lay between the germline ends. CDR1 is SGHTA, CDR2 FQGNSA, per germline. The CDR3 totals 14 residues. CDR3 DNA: TGTGCCAGCAGCTTAGACCGGTCTTCGCGTGAGCAGTTCTTC. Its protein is CASSLDRSSREQFF.

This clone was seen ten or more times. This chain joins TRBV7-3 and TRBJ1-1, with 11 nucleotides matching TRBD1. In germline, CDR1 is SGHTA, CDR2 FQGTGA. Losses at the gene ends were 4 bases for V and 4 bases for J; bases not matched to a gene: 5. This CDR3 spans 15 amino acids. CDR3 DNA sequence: TGTGCCAGCAGCTACACCGGGACAGGGGGCACTGAAGCTTTCTTT. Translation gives CASSYTGTGGTEAFF.

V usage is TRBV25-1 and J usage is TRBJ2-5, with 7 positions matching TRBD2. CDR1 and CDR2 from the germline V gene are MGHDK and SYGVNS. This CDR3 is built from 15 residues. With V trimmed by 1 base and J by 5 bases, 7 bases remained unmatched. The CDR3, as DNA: TGTGCCAGCAGTGAATCGATGGGGGGGAGGGAGACCCAGTACTTC. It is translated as CASSESMGGRETQYF.

As DNA, the CDR3 is TGTGCCAGCAGCTTGGTAGGATCCCCAACCGGAAATGAGCAGTTCTTC. Amino acids: CASSLVGSPTGNEQFF. The chain combines TRBV5-4 with TRBJ2-1; no clear D. Germline-derived CDR1 and CDR2 are SGHNT and YYREEE (reference sequence). V gave up 0 bases and J gave up 7 bases, with 17 bases separating them. The CDR3 extends over 16 amino acids.

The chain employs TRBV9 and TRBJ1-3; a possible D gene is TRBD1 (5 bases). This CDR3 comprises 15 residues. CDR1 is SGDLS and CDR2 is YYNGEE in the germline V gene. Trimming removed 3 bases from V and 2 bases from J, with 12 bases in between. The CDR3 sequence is CASSGFQGPGNTIYF. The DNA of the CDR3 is TGTGCCAGCAGCGGATTCCAGGGACCTGGAAACACCATATATTTT.